Included here is one TCR beta chain sequence, with context. The sample is drawn from a study of T cell changes during pregnancy in multiple sclerosis. The assay was immunoSEQ multiplex PCR, and TCRdb's table has in-frame clones only and misses some. The table includes 30,000 to 40,000 clones, around 87% detected once. V lost 5 bases and J lost 0, with 12 bases in between. Germline loops: CDR1 MNHEY, CDR2 SMNVEV (reference sequence). The CDR3 consists of 15 residues. This TCR was recovered from a female donor with multiple sclerosis, enrolled in a pregnancy study. The chain links TRBV27 to TRBJ2-3, with D possibly TRBD2 on 6 matching bases. Sequences were derived from CD4+ T cells from peripheral blood mononuclear cells, sampled in the second trimester of pregnancy. The CDR3 DNA is TGTGCCAGCAGTGCGGCGGGACTGAGCACAGATACGCAGTATTTT. Protein product: CASSAAGLSTDTQYF.